The source of this T cell receptor (beta chain) is a study of vaccination effects on CD4 cells after COVID-19. Study overall: Everyone in the study got two shots of either the BNT162b2 or mRNA-1273 vaccine.

The protocol was immunoSEQ multiplex PCR, while the TCRdb copy is restricted to in-frame clones and leaves out a portion. There are about 26,000 clones in the sample; approximately 78% occur only once, and about 16% lies in the top ten. Before any sequencing was done, the ViraFEST assay used viral peptide pools to expand antigen-specific CD4+ T cells. The culture ran for 10 days before CD4+ T cells were isolated. The person had a PCR-confirmed SARS-CoV-2 infection during March to December 2020. Supplemented with roughly 9 IU/ml IL-2 and approximately 10 ug/ml peptides, approximately 2 million PBMC per well were kept in culture. Details on this clone: Its target is unknown.

The sequence derives from a human donor who had a prior SARS-CoV-2 infection. The sample consisted of CD4+ T cells from PBMCs cultured with HCoV-NL63 spike peptides, taken before COVID-19 vaccination.

The CDR3 loop reads CASREEIGYEQYF. The CDR3 region has the DNA TGTGCCAGCAGGGAGGAAATCGGGTACGAGCAGTACTTC. This chain uses TRBV2 with TRBJ2-7; D might be TRBD2 (5 bases). The germline V gene encodes CDR1 SNHLY and CDR2 FYNNEI. The CDR3 sequence is 13 residues long. With 6 bases removed from V and 4 bases from J, the gap between germline ends came to 13 bases.